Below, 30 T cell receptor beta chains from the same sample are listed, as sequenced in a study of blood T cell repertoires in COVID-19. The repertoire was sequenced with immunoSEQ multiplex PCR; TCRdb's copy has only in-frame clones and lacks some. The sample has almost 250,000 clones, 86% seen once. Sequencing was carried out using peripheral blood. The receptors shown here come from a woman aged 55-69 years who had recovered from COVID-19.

CDR3 sequence reads: CASSNSYEQYF. CDR3 in DNA: TGTGCCAGCAGCAACAGTTACGAGCAGTACTTC. The rearrangement uses TRBV3-1 (or the pseudogene TRBV3-2) and TRBJ2-7, with no clear D. The CDR3 sequence is 11 residues long. Trimming pared 5 bases from V and 4 bases from J, leaving 6 bases between. Per the germline V gene, CDR1 is LGHDT and CDR2 is YNNKEL (reference sequence).

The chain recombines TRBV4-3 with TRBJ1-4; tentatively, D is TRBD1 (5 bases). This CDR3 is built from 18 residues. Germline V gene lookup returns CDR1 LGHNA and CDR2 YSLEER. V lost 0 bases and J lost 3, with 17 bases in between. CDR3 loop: CASSQDPAVGGSNEKLFF. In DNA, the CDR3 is TGCGCCAGCAGCCAAGATCCGGCAGTGGGGGGGTCTAATGAAAAACTGTTTTTT.

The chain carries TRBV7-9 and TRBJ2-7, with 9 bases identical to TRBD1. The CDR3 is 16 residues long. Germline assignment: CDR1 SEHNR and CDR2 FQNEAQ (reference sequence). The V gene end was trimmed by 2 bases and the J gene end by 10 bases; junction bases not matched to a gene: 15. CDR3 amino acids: CASSLMGQGQLNIQYF. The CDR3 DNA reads TGTGCCAGCAGCTTAATGGGACAGGGCCAGCTTAATATCCAGTACTTC. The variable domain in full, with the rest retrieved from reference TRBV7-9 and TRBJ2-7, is DTGVSQNPRHKITKRGQNVTFRCDPISEHNRLYWYRQTLGQGPEFLTYFQNEAQLEKSRLLSDRFSAERPKGSFSTLEIQRTEQGDSAMYLCASSLMGQGQLNIQYFGPGTRLTVT.

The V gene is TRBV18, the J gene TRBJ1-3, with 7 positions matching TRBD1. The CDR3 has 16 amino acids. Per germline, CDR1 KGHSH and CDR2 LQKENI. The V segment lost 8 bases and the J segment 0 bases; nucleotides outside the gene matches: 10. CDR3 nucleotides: TGTGCCAGCGACCTCGCAGGGGGGAACTCTGGAAACACCATATATTTT. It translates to CASDLAGGNSGNTIYF.

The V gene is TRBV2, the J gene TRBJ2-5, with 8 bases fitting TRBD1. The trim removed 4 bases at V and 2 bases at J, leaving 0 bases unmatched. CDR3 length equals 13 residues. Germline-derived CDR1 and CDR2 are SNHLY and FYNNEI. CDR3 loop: CASSGTGQETQYF. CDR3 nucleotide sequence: TGTGCCAGCAGTGGGACAGGGCAAGAGACCCAGTACTTC.

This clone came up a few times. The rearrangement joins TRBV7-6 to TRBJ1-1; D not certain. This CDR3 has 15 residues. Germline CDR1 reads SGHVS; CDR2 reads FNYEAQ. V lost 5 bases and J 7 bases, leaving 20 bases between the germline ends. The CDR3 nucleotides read TGTGCCAGCAGCGAGGGTGGCAGACTGAGAGGTGAAGCTTTCTTT. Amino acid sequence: CASSEGGRLRGEAFF.

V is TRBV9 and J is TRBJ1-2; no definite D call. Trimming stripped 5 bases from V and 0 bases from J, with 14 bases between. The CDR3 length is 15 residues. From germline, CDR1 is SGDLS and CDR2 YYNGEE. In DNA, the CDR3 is TGTGCCAGCAGTTCCTCCGGGAACACTAACTATGGCTACACCTTC. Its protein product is CASSSSGNTNYGYTF.

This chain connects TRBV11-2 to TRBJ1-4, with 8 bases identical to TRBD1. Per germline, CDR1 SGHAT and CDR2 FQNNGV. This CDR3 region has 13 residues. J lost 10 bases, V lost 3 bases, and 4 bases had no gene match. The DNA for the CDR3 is TGTGCCAGCAGCTTGCCAGACAGGGGAAAACTGTTTTTT. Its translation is CASSLPDRGKLFF. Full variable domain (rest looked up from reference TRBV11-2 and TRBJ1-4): EAGVAQSPRYKIIEKRQSVAFWCNPISGHATLYWYQQILGQGPKLLIQFQNNGVVDDSQLPKDRFSAERLKGVDSTLKIQPAKLEDSAVYLCASSLPDRGKLFFGSGTQLSVL.

This chain's CDR3 is CASSYGSSGGSTDTQYF. CDR3 nucleotides: TGTGCCAGCAGTTATGGTTCTAGCGGGGGTAGCACAGATACGCAGTATTTT. The rearrangement joins TRBV6-2 or TRBV6-3 to TRBJ2-3; 10 bases map to TRBD2. After removal of 3 bases from V and 0 bases from J, the junction contained 6 bases not matched to a gene. The CDR3 is 17 residues long. The germline V gene encodes CDR1 MNHEY and CDR2 SVGEGT.

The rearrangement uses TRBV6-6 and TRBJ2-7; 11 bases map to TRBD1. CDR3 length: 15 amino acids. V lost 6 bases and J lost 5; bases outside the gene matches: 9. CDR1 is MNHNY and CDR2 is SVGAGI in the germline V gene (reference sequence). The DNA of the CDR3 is TGTGCCAGCAGAGAGGACAGGGGGCTTCGTAACGAGCAGTACTTC. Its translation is CASREDRGLRNEQYF.

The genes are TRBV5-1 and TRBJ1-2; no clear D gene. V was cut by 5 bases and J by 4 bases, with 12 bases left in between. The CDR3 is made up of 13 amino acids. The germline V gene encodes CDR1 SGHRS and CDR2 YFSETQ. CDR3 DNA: TGCGCCAGCAGACCCGGGATTTCCTATGGCTACACCTTC. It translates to CASRPGISYGYTF.

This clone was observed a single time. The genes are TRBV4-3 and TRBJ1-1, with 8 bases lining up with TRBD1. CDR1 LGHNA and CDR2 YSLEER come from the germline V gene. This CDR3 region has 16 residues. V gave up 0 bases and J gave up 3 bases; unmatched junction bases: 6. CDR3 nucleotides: TGCGCCAGCAGCCAAGATCCAAGGACAGGGTACACTGAAGCTTTCTTT. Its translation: CASSQDPRTGYTEAFF.

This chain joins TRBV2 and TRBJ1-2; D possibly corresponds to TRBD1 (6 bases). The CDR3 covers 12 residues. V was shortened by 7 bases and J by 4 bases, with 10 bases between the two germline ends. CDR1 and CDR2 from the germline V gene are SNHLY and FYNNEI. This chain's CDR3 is CASNQGTYGYTF. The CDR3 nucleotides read TGTGCCAGCAACCAGGGGACCTATGGCTACACCTTC.

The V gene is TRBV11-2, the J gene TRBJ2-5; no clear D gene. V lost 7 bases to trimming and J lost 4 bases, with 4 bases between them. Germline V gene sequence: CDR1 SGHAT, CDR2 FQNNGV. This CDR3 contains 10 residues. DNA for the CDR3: TGTGCCAGCACCGGAGAGACCCAGTACTTC. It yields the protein CASTGETQYF.

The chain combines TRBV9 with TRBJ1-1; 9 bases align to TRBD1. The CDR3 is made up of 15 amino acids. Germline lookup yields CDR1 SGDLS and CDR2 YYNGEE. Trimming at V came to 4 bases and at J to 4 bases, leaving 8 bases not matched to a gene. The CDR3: CASSLWDRVSTEAFF. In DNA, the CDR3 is TGTGCCAGCAGCCTATGGGACAGGGTGTCCACTGAAGCTTTCTTT.

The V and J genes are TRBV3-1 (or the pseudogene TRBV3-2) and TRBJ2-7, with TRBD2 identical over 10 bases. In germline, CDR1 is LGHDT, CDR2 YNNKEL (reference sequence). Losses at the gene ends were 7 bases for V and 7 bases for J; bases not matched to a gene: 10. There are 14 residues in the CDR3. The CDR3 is CASTTTSGAREQYF. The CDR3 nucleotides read TGTGCCAGCACCACTACTAGCGGGGCCCGGGAGCAGTACTTC.

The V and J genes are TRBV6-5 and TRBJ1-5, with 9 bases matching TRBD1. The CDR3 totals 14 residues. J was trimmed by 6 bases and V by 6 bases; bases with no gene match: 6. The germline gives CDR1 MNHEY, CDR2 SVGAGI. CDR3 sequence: CASSRTGDGQPQHF. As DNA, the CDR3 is TGTGCCAGCAGCCGGACAGGGGATGGTCAGCCCCAGCATTTT.

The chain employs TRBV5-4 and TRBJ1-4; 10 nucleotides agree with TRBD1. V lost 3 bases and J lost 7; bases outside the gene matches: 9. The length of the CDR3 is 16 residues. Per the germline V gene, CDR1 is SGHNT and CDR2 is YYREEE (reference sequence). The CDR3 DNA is TGTGCCAGCAGCTCGGGCTCCGGGACAGGGGTTGAAAAACTGTTTTTT. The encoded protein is CASSSGSGTGVEKLFF.

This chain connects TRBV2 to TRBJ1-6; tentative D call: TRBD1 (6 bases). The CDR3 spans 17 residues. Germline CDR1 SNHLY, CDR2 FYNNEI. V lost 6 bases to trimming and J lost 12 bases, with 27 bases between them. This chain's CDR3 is CASRGGAGQRNGGPLHF. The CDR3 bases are TGTGCCAGCAGGGGAGGGGCGGGACAAAGGAACGGAGGACCCCTCCACTTT.

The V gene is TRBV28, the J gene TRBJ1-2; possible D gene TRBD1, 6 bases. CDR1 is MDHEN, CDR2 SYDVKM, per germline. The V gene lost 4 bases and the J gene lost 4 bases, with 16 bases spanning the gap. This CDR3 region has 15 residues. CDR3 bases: TGTGCCAGCAGTTCACCGGGGACACCCGTCTATGGCTACACCTTC. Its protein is CASSSPGTPVYGYTF.

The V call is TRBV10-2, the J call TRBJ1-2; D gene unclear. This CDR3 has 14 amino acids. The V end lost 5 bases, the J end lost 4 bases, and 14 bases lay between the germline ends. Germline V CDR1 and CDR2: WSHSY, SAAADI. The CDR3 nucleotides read TGCGCCAGCAGTTTCCCTGGGCAACCCTATGGCTACACCTTC. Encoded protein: CASSFPGQPYGYTF.

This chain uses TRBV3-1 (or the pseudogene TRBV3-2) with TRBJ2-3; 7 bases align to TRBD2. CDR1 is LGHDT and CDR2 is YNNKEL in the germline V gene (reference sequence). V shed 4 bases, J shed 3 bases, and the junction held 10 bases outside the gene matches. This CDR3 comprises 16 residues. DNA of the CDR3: TGTGCCAGCAGCCCAGCGACTAGCAAAGGGACAGATACGCAGTATTTT. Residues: CASSPATSKGTDTQYF.

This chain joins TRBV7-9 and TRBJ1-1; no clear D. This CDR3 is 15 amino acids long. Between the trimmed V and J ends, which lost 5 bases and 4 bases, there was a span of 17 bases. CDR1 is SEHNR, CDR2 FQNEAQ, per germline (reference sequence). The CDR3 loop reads CASSPLRASGTEAFF. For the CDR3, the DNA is TGTGCCAGCAGCCCACTTCGTGCATCGGGCACTGAAGCTTTCTTT.

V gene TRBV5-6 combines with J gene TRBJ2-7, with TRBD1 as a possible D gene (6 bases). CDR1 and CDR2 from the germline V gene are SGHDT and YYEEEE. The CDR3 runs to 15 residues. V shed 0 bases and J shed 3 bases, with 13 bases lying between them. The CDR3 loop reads CASSLVGVGGYEQYF. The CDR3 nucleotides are TGTGCCAGCAGCTTGGTTGGCGTAGGGGGCTACGAGCAGTACTTC.

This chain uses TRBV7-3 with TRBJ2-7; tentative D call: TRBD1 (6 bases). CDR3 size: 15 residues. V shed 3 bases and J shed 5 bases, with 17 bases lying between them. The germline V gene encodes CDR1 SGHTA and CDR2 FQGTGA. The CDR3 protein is CASSLGAGVGNEQYF. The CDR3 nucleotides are TGTGCCAGCAGCTTGGGCGCAGGGGTAGGAAACGAGCAGTACTTC. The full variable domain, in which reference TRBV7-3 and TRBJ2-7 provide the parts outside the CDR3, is GAGVSQTPSNKVTEKGKYVELRCDPISGHTALYWYRQSLGQGPEFLIYFQGTGAADDSGLPNDRFFAVRPEGSVSTLKIQRTERGDSAVYLCASSLGAGVGNEQYFGPGTRLTVT.

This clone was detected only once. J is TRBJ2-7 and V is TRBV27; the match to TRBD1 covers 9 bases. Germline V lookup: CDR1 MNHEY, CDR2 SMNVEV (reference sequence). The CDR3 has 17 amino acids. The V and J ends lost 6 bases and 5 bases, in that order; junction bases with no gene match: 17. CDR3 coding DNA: TGTGCCAGCAGCAACCGCTGGCCGGACAGGGGAGCCCACGAGCAGTACTTC. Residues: CASSNRWPDRGAHEQYF.

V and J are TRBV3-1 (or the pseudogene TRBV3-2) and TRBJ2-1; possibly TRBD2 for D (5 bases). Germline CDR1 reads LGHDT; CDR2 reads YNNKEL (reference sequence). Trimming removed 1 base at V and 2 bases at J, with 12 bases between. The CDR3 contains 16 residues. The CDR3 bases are TGTGCCAGCAGCCAAGTCTGGGGAGCGGCCTACAATGAGCAGTTCTTC. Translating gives CASSQVWGAAYNEQFF.

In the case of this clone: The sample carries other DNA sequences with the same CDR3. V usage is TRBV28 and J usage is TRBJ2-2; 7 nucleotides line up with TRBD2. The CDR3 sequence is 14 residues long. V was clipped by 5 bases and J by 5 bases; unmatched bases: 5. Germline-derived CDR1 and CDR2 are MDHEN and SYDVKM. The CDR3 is CASSPPGGTGELFF. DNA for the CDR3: TGTGCCAGCAGTCCCCCGGGGGGAACCGGGGAGCTGTTTTTT.

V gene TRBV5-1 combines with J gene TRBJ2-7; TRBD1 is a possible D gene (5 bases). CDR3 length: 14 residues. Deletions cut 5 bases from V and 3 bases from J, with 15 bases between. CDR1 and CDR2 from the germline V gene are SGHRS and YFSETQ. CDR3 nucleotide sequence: TGCGCCAGCAGACCATACTTAGGGGACTACGAGCAGTACTTC. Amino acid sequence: CASRPYLGDYEQYF.

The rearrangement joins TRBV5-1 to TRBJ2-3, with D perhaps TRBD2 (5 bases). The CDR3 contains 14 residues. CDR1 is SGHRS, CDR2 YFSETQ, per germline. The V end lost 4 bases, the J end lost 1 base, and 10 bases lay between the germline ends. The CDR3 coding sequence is TGCGCCAGCAGCCCGGTTAGCGGCACAGATACGCAGTATTTT. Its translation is CASSPVSGTDTQYF.